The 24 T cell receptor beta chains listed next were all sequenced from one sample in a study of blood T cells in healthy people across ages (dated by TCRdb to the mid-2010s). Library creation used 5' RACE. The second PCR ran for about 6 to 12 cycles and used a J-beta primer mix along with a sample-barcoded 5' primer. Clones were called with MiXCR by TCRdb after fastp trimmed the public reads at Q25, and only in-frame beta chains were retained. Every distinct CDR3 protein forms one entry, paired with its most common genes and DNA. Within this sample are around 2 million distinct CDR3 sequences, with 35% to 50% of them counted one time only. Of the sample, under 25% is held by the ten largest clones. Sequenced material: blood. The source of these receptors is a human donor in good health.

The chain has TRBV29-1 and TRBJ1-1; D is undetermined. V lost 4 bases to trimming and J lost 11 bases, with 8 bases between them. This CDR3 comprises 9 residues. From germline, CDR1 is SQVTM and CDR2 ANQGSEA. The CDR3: CSVGPTAFF. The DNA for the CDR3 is TGCAGCGTTGGCCCCACGGCTTTCTTT.

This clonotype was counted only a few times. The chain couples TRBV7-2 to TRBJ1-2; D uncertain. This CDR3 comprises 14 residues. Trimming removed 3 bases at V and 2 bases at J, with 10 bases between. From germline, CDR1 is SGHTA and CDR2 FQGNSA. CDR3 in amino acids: CASSFGGQNYGYTF. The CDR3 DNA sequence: TGTGCCAGCAGCTTCGGTGGTCAGAACTATGGCTACACCTTC.

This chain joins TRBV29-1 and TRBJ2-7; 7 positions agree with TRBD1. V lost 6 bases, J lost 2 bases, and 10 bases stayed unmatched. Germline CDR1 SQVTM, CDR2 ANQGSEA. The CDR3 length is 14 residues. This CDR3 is CSVATRDSAYEQYF. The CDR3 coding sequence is TGCAGCGTCGCGACTCGGGACAGTGCCTACGAGCAGTACTTC.

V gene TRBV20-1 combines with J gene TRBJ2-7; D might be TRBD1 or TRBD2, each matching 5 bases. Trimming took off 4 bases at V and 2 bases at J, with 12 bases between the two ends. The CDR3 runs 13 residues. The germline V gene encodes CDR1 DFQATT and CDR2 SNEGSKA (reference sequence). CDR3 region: CSATGRLTYEQYF. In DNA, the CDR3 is TGCAGTGCTACGGGACGTTTGACCTACGAGCAGTACTTC.

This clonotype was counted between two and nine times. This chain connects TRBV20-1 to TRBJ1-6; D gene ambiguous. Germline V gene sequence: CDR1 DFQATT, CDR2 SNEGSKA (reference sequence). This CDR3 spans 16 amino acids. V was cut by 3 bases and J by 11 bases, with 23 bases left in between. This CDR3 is CSASGVGDRIFAPLHF. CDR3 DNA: TGCAGTGCTAGCGGGGTTGGGGATAGAATTTTTGCACCCCTCCACTTT.

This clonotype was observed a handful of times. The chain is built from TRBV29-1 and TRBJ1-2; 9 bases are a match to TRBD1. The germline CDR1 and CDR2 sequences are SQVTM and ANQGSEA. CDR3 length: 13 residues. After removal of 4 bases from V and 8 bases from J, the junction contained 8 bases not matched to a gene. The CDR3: CSVGRTGAGGYTF. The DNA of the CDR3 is TGCAGCGTTGGGCGGACAGGGGCAGGGGGCTACACCTTC. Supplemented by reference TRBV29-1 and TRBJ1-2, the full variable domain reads SAVISQKPSRDICQRGTSLTIQCQVDSQVTMMFWYRQQPGQSLTLIATANQGSEATYESGFVIDKFPISRPNLTFSTLTVSNMSPEDSSIYLCSVGRTGAGGYTFGSGTRLTVV.

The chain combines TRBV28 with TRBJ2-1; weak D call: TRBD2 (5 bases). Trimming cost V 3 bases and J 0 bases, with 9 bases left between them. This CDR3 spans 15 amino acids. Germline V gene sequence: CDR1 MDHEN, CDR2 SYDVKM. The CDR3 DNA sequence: TGTGCCAGCAGTTTCTTACGGGGCTCCTACAATGAGCAGTTCTTC. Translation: CASSFLRGSYNEQFF.

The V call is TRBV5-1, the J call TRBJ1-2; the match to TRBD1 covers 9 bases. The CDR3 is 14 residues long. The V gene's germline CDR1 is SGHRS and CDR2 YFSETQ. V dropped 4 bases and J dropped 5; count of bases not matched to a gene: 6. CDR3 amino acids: CASSPVGTGYGYTF. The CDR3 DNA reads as TGCGCCAGCAGCCCGGTGGGGACAGGGTATGGCTACACCTTC.

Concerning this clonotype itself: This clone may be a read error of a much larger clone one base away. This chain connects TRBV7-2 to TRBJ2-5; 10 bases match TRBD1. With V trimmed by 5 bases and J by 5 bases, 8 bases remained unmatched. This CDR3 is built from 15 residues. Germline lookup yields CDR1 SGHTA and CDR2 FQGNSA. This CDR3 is CASSLQAGQGETQYF. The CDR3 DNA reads TGTGCCAGCAGCCTCCAGGCGGGACAGGGGGAGACCCAGTACTTC.

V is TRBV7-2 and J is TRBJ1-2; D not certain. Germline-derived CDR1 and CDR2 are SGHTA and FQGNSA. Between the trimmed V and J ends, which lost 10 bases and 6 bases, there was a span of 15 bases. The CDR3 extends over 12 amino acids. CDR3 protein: CAIPRGSNGYTF. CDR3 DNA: TGTGCCATCCCCCGGGGAAGTAATGGCTACACCTTC.

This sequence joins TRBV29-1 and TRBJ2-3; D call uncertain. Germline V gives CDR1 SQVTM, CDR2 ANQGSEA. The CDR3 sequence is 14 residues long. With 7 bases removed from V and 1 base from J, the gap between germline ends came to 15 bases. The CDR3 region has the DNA TGCAGCGCCCTGGAAAGGTGGGGCACAGATACGCAGTATTTT. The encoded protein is CSALERWGTDTQYF.

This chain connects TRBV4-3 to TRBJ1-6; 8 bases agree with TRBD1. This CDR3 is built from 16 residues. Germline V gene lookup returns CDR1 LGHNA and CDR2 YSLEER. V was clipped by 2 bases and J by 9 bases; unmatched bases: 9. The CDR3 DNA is TGCGCCAGCAGCCAATTGGGACAGGTTCTGGGTTCACCCCTCCACTTT. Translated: CASSQLGQVLGSPLHF.

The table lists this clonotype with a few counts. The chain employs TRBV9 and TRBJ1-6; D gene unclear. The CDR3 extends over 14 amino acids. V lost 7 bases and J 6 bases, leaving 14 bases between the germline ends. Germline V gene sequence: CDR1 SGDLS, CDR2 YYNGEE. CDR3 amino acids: CASGRDPSNSPLHF. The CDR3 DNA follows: TGTGCCAGCGGCCGGGATCCTAGTAATTCACCCCTCCACTTT.

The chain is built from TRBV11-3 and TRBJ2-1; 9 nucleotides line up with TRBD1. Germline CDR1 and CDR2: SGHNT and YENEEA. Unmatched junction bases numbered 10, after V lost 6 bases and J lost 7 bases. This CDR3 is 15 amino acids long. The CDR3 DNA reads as TGTGCCAGCAGTCTTGGACAGGGGCAGCTGAATGAGCAGTTCTTC. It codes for CASSLGQGQLNEQFF.

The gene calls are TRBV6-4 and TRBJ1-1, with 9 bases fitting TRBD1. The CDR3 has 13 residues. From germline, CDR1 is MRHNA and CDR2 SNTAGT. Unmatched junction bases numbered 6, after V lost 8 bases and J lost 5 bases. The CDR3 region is CASPGQGGTEAFF. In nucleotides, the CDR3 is TGTGCCAGCCCGGGACAGGGAGGAACTGAAGCTTTCTTT.

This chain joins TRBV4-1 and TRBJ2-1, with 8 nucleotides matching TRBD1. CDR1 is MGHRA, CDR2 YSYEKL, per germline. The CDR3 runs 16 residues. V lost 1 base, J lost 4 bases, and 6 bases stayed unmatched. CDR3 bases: TGCGCCAGCAGCCAAGTTGCAGGGGGCGATTACAATGAGCAGTTCTTC. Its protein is CASSQVAGGDYNEQFF.

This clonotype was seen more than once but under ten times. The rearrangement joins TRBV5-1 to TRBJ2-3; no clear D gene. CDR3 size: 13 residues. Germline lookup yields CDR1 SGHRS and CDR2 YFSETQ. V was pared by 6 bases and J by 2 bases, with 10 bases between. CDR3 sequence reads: CASNTTSTDTQYF. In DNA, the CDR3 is TGCGCCAGCAACACCACCTCCACAGATACGCAGTATTTT.

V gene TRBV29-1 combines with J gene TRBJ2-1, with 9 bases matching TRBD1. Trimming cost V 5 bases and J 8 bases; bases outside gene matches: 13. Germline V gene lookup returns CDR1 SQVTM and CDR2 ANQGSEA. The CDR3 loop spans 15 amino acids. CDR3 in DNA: TGCAGCGTTCGCGGAGGGACAGGGTCTCTAGATGAGCAGTTCTTC. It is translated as CSVRGGTGSLDEQFF.

The CDR3 here is CASSLVPETGNYGYTF. For the CDR3, the DNA is TGTGCCAGCAGCTTAGTCCCCGAGACAGGGAACTATGGCTACACCTTC. V gene TRBV7-2 combines with J gene TRBJ1-2, with 7 bases matching TRBD1. This CDR3 is built from 16 residues. CDR1 is SGHTA, CDR2 FQGNSA, per germline. The ends lost 1 base at V and 2 bases at J; junction bases unmatched: 7.

The CDR3 region is CASSLEDEGMRETQYF. The CDR3 region has the DNA TGTGCCAGCAGCTTAGAAGATGAGGGGATGAGGGAGACCCAGTACTTC. The chain combines TRBV7-9 with TRBJ2-5, with D tentatively TRBD1 or TRBD2 (5 bases each). V was trimmed by 1 base and J by 5 bases, leaving 17 bases between them. CDR1 is SEHNR, CDR2 FQNEAQ, per germline (reference sequence). The CDR3 is made up of 16 amino acids.

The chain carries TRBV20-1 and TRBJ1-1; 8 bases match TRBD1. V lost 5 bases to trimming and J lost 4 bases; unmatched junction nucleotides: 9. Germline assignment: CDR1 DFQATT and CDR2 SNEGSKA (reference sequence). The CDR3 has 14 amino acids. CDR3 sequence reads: CSALRDRLSTEAFF. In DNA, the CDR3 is TGCAGTGCTTTACGGGACAGGTTGAGCACTGAAGCTTTCTTT.

This chain's CDR3 is CASSFGTPGETQYF. Written as DNA, the CDR3 is TGTGCCAGCAGTTTTGGGACCCCGGGGGAGACCCAGTACTTC. The chain combines TRBV12-3 or TRBV12-4 with TRBJ2-7; the D gene could be TRBD1 or TRBD2 (5 bases each). Gene TRBJ2-5 matches the end of the DNA better, so the J call may be wrong. This CDR3 is 14 amino acids long.

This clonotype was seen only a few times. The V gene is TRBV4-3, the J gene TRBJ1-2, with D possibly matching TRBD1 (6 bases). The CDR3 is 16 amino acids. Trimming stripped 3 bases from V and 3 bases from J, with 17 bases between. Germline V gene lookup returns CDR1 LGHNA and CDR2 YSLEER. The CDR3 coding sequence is TGCGCCAGCAGCCAGCACCGACAGGTACCATACTATGGCTACACCTTC. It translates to CASSQHRQVPYYGYTF.

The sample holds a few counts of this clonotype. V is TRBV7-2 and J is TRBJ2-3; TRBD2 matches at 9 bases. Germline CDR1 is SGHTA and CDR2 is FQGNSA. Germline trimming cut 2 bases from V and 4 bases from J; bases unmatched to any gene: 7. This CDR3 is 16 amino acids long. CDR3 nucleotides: TGTGCCAGCAGCTTACTGTTGCGGGGGGGCTCAGATACGCAGTATTTT. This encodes CASSLLLRGGSDTQYF.